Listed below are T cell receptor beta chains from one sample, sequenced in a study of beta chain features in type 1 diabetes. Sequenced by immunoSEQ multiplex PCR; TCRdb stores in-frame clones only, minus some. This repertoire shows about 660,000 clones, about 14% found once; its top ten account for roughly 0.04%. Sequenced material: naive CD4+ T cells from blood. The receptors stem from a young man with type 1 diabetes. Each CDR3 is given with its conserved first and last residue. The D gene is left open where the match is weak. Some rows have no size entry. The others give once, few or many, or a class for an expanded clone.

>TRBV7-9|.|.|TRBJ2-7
CASSLVPGGDTYEQYF
TGTGCCAGCAGCTTAGTCCCGGGGGGCGACACCTACGAGCAGTACTTC
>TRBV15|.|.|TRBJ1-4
CATSTPLRGGRNEKLFF
TGTGCCACCAGCACCCCCCTTCGAGGCGGCAGAAATGAAAAACTGTTTTTT
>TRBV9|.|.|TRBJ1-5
CASSVEPGGGQPQHF
TGTGCCAGCAGCGTCGAACCGGGAGGAGGGCAGCCCCAGCATTTT
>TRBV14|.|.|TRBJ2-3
CASSPQGRGDTQYF
TGTGCCAGCAGCCCGCAGGGCAGGGGCGATACGCAGTATTTT
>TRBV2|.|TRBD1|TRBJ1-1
CASRDRGVRTEAFF
TGTGCCAGCAGAGACAGGGGGGTTCGTACTGAAGCTTTCTTT
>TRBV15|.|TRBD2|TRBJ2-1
CATSKGTSGIYNEQFF
TGTGCCACCAGCAAAGGGACTAGCGGGATCTACAATGAGCAGTTCTTC
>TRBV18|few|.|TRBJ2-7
CASSPLDGSYYEQYF
TGTGCCAGCTCACCGCTCGACGGTTCATACTACGAGCAGTACTTC
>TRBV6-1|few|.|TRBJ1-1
CASSEAGHLTEAFF
TGTGCCAGCAGTGAAGCAGGGCACCTCACTGAAGCTTTCTTT
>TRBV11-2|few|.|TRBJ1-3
CASTVSGNTIYF
TGTGCTTCGACAGTCTCTGGAAACACCATATATTTT
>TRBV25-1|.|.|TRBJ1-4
CASSEPPGRGGGEKLFF
TGTGCCAGCAGTGAACCCCCTGGACGAGGGGGTGGTGAAAAACTGTTTTTT